This T cell receptor beta chain appears in the sequencing data of a study of T cell changes during pregnancy in multiple sclerosis. V dropped 1 base and J dropped 7; count of bases not matched to a gene: 4. CDR1 is SGHAT and CDR2 is FQNNGV in the germline V gene. The CDR3 runs 15 residues. Data came from immunoSEQ multiplex PCR; TCRdb stores just in-frame clones and leaves some out. The table includes some 100,000 clones, roughly 90% detected once. The source is a female donor with multiple sclerosis, enrolled in a pregnancy study. The rearrangement joins TRBV11-2 to TRBJ2-1, with 10 nucleotides matching TRBD2. The specimen comprised peripheral blood, sampled after pregnancy. Written as DNA, the CDR3 is TGTGCCAGCAGCTTAGGGGCTAGCGGGAGTAATGAGCAGTTCTTC. Its protein product is CASSLGASGSNEQFF.